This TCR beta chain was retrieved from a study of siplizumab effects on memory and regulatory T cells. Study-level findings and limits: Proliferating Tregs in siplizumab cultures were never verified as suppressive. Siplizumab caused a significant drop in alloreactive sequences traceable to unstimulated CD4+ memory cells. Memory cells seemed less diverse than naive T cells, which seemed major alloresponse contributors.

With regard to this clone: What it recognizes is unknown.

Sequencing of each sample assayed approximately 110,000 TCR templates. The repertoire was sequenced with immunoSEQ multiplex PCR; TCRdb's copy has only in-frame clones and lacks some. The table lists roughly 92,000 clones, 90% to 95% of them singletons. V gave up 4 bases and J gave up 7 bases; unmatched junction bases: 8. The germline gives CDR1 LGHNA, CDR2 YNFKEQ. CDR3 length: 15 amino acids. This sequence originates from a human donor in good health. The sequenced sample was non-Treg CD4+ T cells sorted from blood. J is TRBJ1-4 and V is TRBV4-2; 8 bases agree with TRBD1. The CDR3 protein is CASSRSGTGGEKLFF. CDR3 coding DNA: TGTGCCAGCAGCCGGTCCGGGACAGGTGGTGAAAAACTGTTTTTT.